This T cell receptor (beta chain) came from a study of cytomegalovirus exposure and HLA in healthy donors. Study information: In an earlier analysis, approximately 120 million unique TCR beta sequences were found from approximately 190 million T cells. Study-level points and caveats: A link between a missense DCLRE1C variant and TCR beta V- and J-gene trimming emerged from a later analysis.

Primers included in the PCR were 60 Vbeta and 13 Jbeta primers. TCRdb keeps only in-frame clones here, not all; method: immunoSEQ multiplex PCR. The profile shows 80,000 to 100,000 clones, 69% of them singletons. Notes on this clone: Its matching antigen is unknown.

This CDR3 contains 13 residues. The V gene lost 3 bases and the J gene lost 1 base, with 7 bases spanning the gap. The germline V gene encodes CDR1 SGHRS and CDR2 YFSETQ. Sequencing was performed on PBMCs. The chain combines TRBV5-1 with TRBJ1-1, with a possible D match to TRBD1 (5 bases). This receptor was taken from a female donor in good health and CMV-seronegative. CDR3 amino acids: CASSSQGNTEAFF. CDR3 coding DNA: TGCGCCAGCAGCTCTCAGGGGAACACTGAAGCTTTCTTT.